This T cell receptor beta chain was sequenced in a study of blood T cell repertoires in COVID-19. The wider study: The analysed material was cDNA or gDNA that came from T cells, B-cell-depleted T cells, or PBMCs.

One Seattle source followed patients from active infection through their disease course. CDR1 and CDR2 from the germline V gene are SGHTA and FQGNSA. V was clipped by 6 bases and J by 5 bases; unmatched bases: 7. The CDR3 length is 15 residues. Profiling relied on immunoSEQ multiplex PCR, and the TCRdb table lists in-frame clones only, not all of them. The sample has more than 300,000 clones; about 90% are singletons. V usage is TRBV7-2 and J usage is TRBJ2-2, with 9 nucleotides matching TRBD2. Sequencing used peripheral blood. This sequence originates from a woman aged 30 to 39 with COVID-19, enrolled during active disease. The CDR3 is CASSRLAAMTGELFF. DNA for the CDR3: TGTGCCAGCAGTAGACTAGCGGCCATGACCGGGGAGCTGTTTTTT. Full variable domain (missing parts from reference TRBV7-2 and TRBJ2-2): GAGVSQSPSNKVTEKGKDVELRCDPISGHTALYWYRQSLGQGLEFLIYFQGNSAPDKSGLPSDRFSAERTGGSVSTLTIQRTQQEDSAVYLCASSRLAAMTGELFFGEGSRLTVL.